This TCR beta chain was found in a study of T cell clusters in autoimmune cytopenias. According to its frequency, this clonotype is medium-sized (0.01 to 0.1%). Its specificity is unknown. Germline V CDR1 and CDR2: SGHVS, FNYEAQ. The CDR3 is made up of 13 amino acids. Study findings and constraints: Primary autoimmune cytopenia patients seemingly lacked the physiological T cell clusters found in healthy donors. Functional roles of the in silico T cell clusters still await experimental validation.

TRB was amplified from roughly 270 ng of peripheral blood genomic DNA per sample. TRB was amplified by touch-down multiplex PCR, primer pools A and B combined. TCRdb re-called the multiplex PCR reads and catalogs CDR3 proteins one per entry, DNA excluded. This specimen shows about 8,400 distinct CDR3 sequences; the ten leading clones hold about a fifth. Specimen: peripheral blood. The sequence derives from a human donor with an autoimmune cytopenia or autoimmune hepatitis (not recorded which). The chain couples TRBV7-6 to TRBJ2-2. CDR3: CASSLADIGELFF. Filled out from reference TRBV7-6 and TRBJ2-2, the complete variable domain reads GAGVSQSPRYKVTKRGQDVALRCDPISGHVSLYWYRQALGQGPEFLTYFNYEAQQDKSGLPNDRFSAERPEGSISTLTIQRTEQRDSAMYRCASSLADIGELFFGEGSRLTVL.